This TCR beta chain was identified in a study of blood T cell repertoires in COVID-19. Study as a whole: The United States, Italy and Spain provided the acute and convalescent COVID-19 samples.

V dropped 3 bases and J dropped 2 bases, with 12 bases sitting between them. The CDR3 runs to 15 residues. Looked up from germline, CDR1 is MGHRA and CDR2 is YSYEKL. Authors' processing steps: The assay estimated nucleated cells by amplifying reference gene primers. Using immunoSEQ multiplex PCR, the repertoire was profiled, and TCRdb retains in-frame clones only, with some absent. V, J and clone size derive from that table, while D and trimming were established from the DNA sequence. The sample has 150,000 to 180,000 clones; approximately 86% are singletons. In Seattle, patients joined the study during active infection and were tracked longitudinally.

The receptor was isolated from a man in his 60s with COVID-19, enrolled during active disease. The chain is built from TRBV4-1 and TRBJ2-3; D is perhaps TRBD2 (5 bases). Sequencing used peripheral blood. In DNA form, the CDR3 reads TGCGCCAGCAGCCAGGCGTCGGGGATCACAGATACGCAGTATTTT. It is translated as CASSQASGITDTQYF.